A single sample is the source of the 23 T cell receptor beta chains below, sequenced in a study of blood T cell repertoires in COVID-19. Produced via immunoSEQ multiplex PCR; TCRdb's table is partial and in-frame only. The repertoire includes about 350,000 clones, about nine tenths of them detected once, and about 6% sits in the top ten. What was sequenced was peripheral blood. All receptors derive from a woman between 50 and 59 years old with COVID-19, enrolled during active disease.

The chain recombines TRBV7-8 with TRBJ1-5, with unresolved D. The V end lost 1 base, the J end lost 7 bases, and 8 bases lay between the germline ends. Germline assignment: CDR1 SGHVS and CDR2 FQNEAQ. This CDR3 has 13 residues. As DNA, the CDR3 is TGTGCCAGCAGCTTAGTTGAGAACCAGCCCCAGCATTTT. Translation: CASSLVENQPQHF.

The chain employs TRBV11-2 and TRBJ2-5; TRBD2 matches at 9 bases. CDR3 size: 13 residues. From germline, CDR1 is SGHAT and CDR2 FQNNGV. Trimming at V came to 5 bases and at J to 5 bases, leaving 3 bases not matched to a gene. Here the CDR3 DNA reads TGTGCCAGCAGCGTGGGACTAGCTGAGACCCAGTACTTC. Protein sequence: CASSVGLAETQYF.

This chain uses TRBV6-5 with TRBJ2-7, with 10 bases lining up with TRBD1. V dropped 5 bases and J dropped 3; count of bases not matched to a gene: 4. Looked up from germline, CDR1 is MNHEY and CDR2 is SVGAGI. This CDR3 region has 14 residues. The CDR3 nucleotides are TGTGCCAGCAGTATTTGGACAGGGGGCTACGAGCAGTACTTC. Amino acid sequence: CASSIWTGGYEQYF.

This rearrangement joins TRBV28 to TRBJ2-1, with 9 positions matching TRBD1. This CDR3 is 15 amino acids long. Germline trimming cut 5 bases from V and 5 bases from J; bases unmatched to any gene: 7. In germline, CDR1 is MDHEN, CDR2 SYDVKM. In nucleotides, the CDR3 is TGTGCCAGCAGTCCGGGACAGGGTTTGGACAATGAGCAGTTCTTC. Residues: CASSPGQGLDNEQFF.

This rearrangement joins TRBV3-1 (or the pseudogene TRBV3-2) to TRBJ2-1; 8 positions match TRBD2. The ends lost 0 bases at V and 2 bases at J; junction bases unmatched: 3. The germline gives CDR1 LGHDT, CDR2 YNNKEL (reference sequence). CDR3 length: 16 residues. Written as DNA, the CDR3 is TGTGCCAGCAGCCAAGAGGGCGGGAGGACCTACAATGAGCAGTTCTTC. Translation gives CASSQEGGRTYNEQFF.

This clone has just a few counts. Written as DNA, the CDR3 is TGTGCCAGCAGCTTGGGACAGGGAAATTTCTATGGCTACACCTTC. It translates to CASSLGQGNFYGYTF. The chain carries TRBV7-9 and TRBJ1-2, with TRBD1 identical over 9 bases. The trim removed 3 bases at V and 4 bases at J, leaving 6 bases unmatched. The CDR3 has 15 residues. The germline gives CDR1 SEHNR, CDR2 FQNEAQ (reference sequence). The entire variable domain, with the rest obtained from reference TRBV7-9 and TRBJ1-2, is as follows: DTGVSQNPRHKITKRGQNVTFRCDPISEHNRLYWYRQTLGQGPEFLTYFQNEAQLEKSRLLSDRFSAERPKGSFSTLEIQRTEQGDSAMYLCASSLGQGNFYGYTFGSGTRLTVV.

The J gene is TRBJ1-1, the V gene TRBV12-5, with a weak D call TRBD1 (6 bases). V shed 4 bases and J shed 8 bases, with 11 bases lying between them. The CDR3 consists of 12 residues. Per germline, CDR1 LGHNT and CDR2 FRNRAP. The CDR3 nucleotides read TGTGCTAGTGGTTCTATAGGACAGGAAGCTTTCTTT. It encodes CASGSIGQEAFF.

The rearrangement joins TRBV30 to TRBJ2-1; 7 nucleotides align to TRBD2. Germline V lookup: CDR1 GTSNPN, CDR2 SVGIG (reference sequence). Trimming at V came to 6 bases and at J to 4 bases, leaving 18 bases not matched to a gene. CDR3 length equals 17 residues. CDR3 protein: CACRLARSFGGYNEQFF. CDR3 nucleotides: TGTGCCTGCCGACTAGCTCGGAGTTTTGGGGGTTACAATGAGCAGTTCTTC.

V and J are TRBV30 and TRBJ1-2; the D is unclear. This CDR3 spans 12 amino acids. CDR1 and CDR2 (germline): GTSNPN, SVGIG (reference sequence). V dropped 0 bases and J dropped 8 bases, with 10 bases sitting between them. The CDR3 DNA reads TGTGCCTGGAGTGTTTGGGCCGGAGGCTACACCTTC. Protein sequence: CAWSVWAGGYTF.

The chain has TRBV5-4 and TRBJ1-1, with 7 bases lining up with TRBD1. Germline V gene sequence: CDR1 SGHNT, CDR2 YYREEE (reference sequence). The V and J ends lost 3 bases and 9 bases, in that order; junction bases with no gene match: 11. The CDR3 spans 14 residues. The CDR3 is CASSSEGARRKAFF. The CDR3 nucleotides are TGTGCCAGCAGCTCCGAGGGGGCGCGGCGAAAAGCTTTCTTT.

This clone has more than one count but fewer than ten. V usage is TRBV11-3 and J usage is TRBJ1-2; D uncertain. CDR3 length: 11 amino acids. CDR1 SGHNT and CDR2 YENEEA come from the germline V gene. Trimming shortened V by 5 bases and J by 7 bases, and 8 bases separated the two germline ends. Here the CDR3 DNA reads TGTGCCAGCAGCAGCTTCGGTGGCTACACCTTC. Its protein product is CASSSFGGYTF.

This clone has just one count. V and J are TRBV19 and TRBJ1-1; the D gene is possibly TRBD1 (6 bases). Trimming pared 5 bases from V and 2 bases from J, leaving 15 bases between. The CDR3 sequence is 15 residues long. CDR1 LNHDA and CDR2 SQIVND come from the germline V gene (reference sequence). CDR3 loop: CASSSQGQLNTEAFF. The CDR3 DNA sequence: TGTGCCAGTAGTTCACAAGGACAGTTAAACACTGAAGCTTTCTTT.

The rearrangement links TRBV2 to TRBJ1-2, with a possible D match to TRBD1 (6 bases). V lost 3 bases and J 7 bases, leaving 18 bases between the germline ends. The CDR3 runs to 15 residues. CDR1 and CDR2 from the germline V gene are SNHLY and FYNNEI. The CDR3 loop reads CASSDDGGLVGGYTF. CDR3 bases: TGTGCCAGCAGTGATGACGGGGGGCTTGTCGGTGGCTACACCTTC.

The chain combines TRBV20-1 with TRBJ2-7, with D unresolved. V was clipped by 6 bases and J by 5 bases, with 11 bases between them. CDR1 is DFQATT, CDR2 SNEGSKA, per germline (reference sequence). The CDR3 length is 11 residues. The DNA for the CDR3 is TGCAGTGCCCCCAGGTCCCACGAGCAGTACTTC. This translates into CSAPRSHEQYF.

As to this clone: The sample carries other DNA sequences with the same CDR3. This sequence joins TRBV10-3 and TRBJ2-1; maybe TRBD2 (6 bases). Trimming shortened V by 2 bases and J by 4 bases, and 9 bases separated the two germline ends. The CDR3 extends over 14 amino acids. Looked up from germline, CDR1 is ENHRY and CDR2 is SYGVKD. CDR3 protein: CAISESGSYNEQFF. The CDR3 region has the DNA TGTGCCATCAGTGAGAGCGGGTCGTACAATGAGCAGTTCTTC.

CDR3 amino acids: CASSFSQVNTEAFF. The CDR3 region has the DNA TGTGCCAGCAGCTTCTCACAGGTGAACACTGAAGCTTTCTTT. The chain uses TRBV5-8 and TRBJ1-1; D might be TRBD1 (5 bases). The V gene's germline CDR1 is SGHTS and CDR2 YDEGEE. The CDR3 is 14 residues long. V was clipped by 2 bases and J by 0 bases, with 8 bases between them.

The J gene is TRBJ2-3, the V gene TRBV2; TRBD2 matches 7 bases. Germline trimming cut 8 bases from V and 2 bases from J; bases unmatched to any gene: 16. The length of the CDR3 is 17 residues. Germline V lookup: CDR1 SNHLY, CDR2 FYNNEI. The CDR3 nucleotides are TGTGCCAGCCAGCGGGACCGACTCTCTTTTTCCACAGATACGCAGTATTTT. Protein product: CASQRDRLSFSTDTQYF.

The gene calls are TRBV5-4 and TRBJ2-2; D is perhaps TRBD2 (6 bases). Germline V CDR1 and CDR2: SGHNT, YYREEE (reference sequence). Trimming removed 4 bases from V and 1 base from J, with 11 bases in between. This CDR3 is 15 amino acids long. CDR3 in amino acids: CASSLGTLNTGELFF. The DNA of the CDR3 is TGTGCCAGCAGCCTAGGGACTCTGAACACCGGGGAGCTGTTTTTT.

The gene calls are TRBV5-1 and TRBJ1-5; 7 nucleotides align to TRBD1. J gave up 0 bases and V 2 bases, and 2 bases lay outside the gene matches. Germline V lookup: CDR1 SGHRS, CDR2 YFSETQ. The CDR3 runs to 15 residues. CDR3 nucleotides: TGCGCCAGCAGCTTAGACAGGGATAGCAATCAGCCCCAGCATTTT. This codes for CASSLDRDSNQPQHF.

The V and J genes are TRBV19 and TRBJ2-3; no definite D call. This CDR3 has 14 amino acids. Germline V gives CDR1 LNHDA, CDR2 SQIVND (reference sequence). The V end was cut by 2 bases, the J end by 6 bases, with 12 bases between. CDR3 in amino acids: CASSIYAVADTQYF. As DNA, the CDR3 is TGTGCCAGTAGTATATATGCAGTCGCCGATACGCAGTATTTT.

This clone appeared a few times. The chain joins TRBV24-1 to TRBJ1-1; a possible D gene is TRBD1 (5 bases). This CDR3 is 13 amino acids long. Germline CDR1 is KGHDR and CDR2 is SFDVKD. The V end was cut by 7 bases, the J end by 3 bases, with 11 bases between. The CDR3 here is CATSGWGDTEAFF. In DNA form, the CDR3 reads TGTGCCACCAGCGGCTGGGGGGACACTGAAGCTTTCTTT.

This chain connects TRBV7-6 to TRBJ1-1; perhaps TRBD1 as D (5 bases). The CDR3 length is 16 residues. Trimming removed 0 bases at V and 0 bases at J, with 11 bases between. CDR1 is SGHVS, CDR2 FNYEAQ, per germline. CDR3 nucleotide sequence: TGTGCCAGCAGCTTAGCGGGGGGGACGATGAACACTGAAGCTTTCTTT. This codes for CASSLAGGTMNTEAFF.

The CDR3 region is CASRSEFSLQETQYF. The CDR3, as DNA: TGTGCCAGCAGATCCGAGTTTAGCTTACAAGAGACCCAGTACTTC. This chain joins TRBV2 and TRBJ2-5; unclear D gene. Trimming left V 6 bases short and J 2 bases short, with 16 bases between. The CDR3 contains 15 residues. From germline, CDR1 is SNHLY and CDR2 FYNNEI.